This entry lists 24 T cell receptor beta chains sequenced from one sample in a study of Tregs in tolerant kidney transplant recipients. Data came from immunoSEQ multiplex PCR; TCRdb stores just in-frame clones and leaves some out. Here the sample spans around 43,000 clones, 91% being singletons. Sequenced input: Tregs from blood. The receptors stem from a human donor in good health.

The V gene is TRBV7-9, the J gene TRBJ2-5, with 12 bases lining up with TRBD2. The CDR3 contains 17 residues. The V gene's germline CDR1 is SEHNR and CDR2 FQNEAQ (reference sequence). The J segment lost 2 bases and the V segment lost 5 bases, leaving 9 bases of the junction unmatched. The CDR3 coding sequence is TGTGCCAGCAGCCCGGGACTAGCGGGTCAAACTCAAGAGACCCAGTACTTC. Its protein product is CASSPGLAGQTQETQYF.

V is TRBV19 and J is TRBJ2-7; TRBD2 aligns across 8 bases. Losses at the gene ends were 6 bases for V and 2 bases for J; bases not matched to a gene: 6. Per germline, CDR1 LNHDA and CDR2 SQIVND (reference sequence). The CDR3 has 14 residues. The CDR3 DNA is TGTGCCAGTAGGAGCGGGGGAGCACCCTACGAGCAGTACTTC. Encoded protein: CASRSGGAPYEQYF.

This sequence joins TRBV29-1 and TRBJ1-1; D not certain. Germline V lookup: CDR1 SQVTM, CDR2 ANQGSEA. CDR3 length: 11 amino acids. V was cut by 8 bases and J by 0 bases, with 7 bases left in between. The CDR3 DNA sequence: TGCAGCCCGCAGGTGAACACTGAAGCTTTCTTT. Amino acid sequence: CSPQVNTEAFF.

The chain links TRBV12-5 to TRBJ1-4; no reliable D call. The CDR3 has 14 residues. The germline V and J ends were trimmed by 6 bases and 5 bases, with 13 bases remaining between them. Germline V CDR1 and CDR2: LGHNT, FRNRAP. CDR3 amino acids: CASGPLGWNEKLFF. For the CDR3, the DNA is TGTGCTAGTGGCCCTTTGGGGTGGAATGAAAAACTGTTTTTT.

The rearrangement joins TRBV5-1 to TRBJ2-3; 10 bases are shared with TRBD2. The CDR3 extends over 15 amino acids. Trimming removed 4 bases from V and 3 bases from J; junction bases left unmatched: 5. CDR1 and CDR2 (germline): SGHRS, YFSETQ. The CDR3 loop is CASSELAGKTDTQYF. Here the CDR3 DNA reads TGCGCCAGCAGCGAACTAGCGGGAAAGACAGATACGCAGTATTTT. Full variable domain (outside the CDR3, taken from reference TRBV5-1 and TRBJ2-3): KAGVTQTPRYLIKTRGQQVTLSCSPISGHRSVSWYQQTPGQGLQFLFEYFSETQRNKGNFPGRFSGRQFSNSRSEMNVSTLELGDSALYLCASSELAGKTDTQYFGPGTRLTVL.

V and J are TRBV11-3 and TRBJ1-2; D gene uncertain. With 6 bases removed from V and 5 bases from J, the gap between germline ends came to 13 bases. The CDR3 extends over 13 amino acids. CDR1 is SGHNT and CDR2 is YENEEA in the germline V gene. The CDR3 loop is CASRILKLYGYTF. The CDR3 bases are TGTGCCAGCAGGATATTAAAGCTTTATGGCTACACCTTC.

J is TRBJ2-5 and V is TRBV5-1; 13 bases align to TRBD2. The DNA matches TRBJ2-7 better at its end, which makes the J call doubtful. Germline-derived CDR1 and CDR2 are SGHRS and YFSETQ. This CDR3 spans 15 amino acids. CDR3 residues: CASSSQGLAGYEQYF. Here the CDR3 DNA reads TGCGCCAGCAGCTCCCAGGGACTAGCGGGGTACGAGCAGTACTTC.

This CDR3 reads CASSLEARGTYGYTF. CDR3 sequence (DNA): TGCGCCAGCAGCTTGGAGGCCAGGGGAACTTATGGCTACACCTTC. The chain couples TRBV5-1 to TRBJ1-2, with D maybe TRBD1 (6 bases). Germline V CDR1 and CDR2: SGHRS, YFSETQ. Trimming removed 0 bases at V and 5 bases at J, with 14 bases between. The CDR3 is 15 amino acids.

This chain joins TRBV7-9 and TRBJ1-5; a weak D match, TRBD1 (6 bases). V shed 3 bases and J shed 11 bases, with 11 bases lying between them. This CDR3 is 12 amino acids long. Germline V lookup: CDR1 SEHNR, CDR2 FQNEAQ (reference sequence). The CDR3 protein is CASSFGGAAQHF. Written as DNA, the CDR3 is TGTGCCAGCAGCTTTGGGGGGGCAGCCCAGCATTTT.

The CDR3 is CASSRQAPNTGELFF. CDR3 coding DNA: TGTGCCAGCAGCAGACAGGCGCCGAACACCGGGGAGCTGTTTTTT. The chain joins TRBV9 to TRBJ2-2; TRBD1 is a possible D gene (6 bases). Germline values: CDR1 SGDLS, CDR2 YYNGEE. The CDR3 sequence is 15 residues long. The ends were cut back, 4 bases at V and 0 bases at J, with 10 bases in the middle.

In its sample, this clone was seen once. The chain has TRBV7-6 and TRBJ2-7; D is uncertain. Germline V lookup: CDR1 SGHVS, CDR2 FNYEAQ. The CDR3 spans 14 residues. The V and J ends lost 0 bases and 1 base respectively, with 7 bases between them. The CDR3 region is CASSLAPSSYEQYF. In DNA form, the CDR3 reads TGTGCCAGCAGCTTAGCGCCCAGTTCCTACGAGCAGTACTTC.

This clone came up a few times. V usage is TRBV30 and J usage is TRBJ2-1, with D unresolved. V lost 5 bases to trimming and J lost 3 bases, with 8 bases between them. This CDR3 is 12 amino acids long. Germline CDR1 reads GTSNPN; CDR2 reads SVGIG (reference sequence). CDR3 coding DNA: TGTGCCTGGTACCGGGTCTACAATGAGCAGTTCTTC. This encodes CAWYRVYNEQFF.

The chain carries TRBV4-1 and TRBJ2-5; TRBD1 might be the D (5 bases). The CDR3 length is 18 residues. Trimming took 0 bases from V and 11 from J, leaving 28 bases between them. Germline CDR1 is MGHRA and CDR2 is YSYEKL. The CDR3 here is CASSQDQFNFGQGYKQYF. DNA of the CDR3: TGCGCCAGCAGCCAAGATCAGTTTAATTTCGGGCAGGGCTATAAGCAGTACTTC.

This rearrangement joins TRBV6-1 to TRBJ1-2, with a tentative D call TRBD1 (5 bases). Trimming removed 3 bases at V and 4 bases at J, with 9 bases between. The CDR3 spans 13 residues. The germline gives CDR1 MNHNS, CDR2 SASEGT. The CDR3 protein is CASSETDSYGYTF. As DNA, the CDR3 is TGTGCCAGCAGTGAGACAGACAGCTATGGCTACACCTTC.

The chain recombines TRBV5-6 with TRBJ2-7; 10 bases line up with TRBD1. The germline V gene encodes CDR1 SGHDT and CDR2 YYEEEE. Trimming took 0 bases from V and 2 from J; bases not matched to a gene: 8. The CDR3 is 17 amino acids. For the CDR3, the DNA is TGTGCCAGCAGCTTGGAACGGGGGACAGGGGTCCCCTACGAGCAGTACTTC. As protein: CASSLERGTGVPYEQYF.

V and J are TRBV25-1 and TRBJ2-5; D gene ambiguous. With the DNA end fitting TRBJ2-7 better, the J assignment may be wrong. There are 13 residues in the CDR3. Germline CDR1 reads MGHDK; CDR2 reads SYGVNS. CDR3 amino acids: CATAGLHSYEQYF. The CDR3 DNA reads as TGTGCCACCGCTGGGCTGCACTCCTACGAGCAGTACTTC.

The genes are TRBV27 and TRBJ2-2, with TRBD2 matching over 13 bases. Per the germline V gene, CDR1 is MNHEY and CDR2 is SMNVEV (reference sequence). The CDR3 runs to 16 residues. The V gene end was trimmed by 3 bases and the J gene end by 6 bases; junction bases not matched to a gene: 4. For the CDR3, the DNA is TGTGCCAGCAGTTTTTCCGGACTAGCGGGGGCCGGGGAGCTGTTTTTT. It yields the protein CASSFSGLAGAGELFF.

The V call is TRBV5-1, the J call TRBJ2-5, with D unclear. Trimming left V 4 bases short and J 7 bases short, with 14 bases between. The CDR3 has 13 amino acids. CDR1 and CDR2 from the germline V gene are SGHRS and YFSETQ. Here the CDR3 reads CASSPQSPGTQYF. The CDR3 nucleotides are TGCGCCAGCAGCCCGCAGAGTCCGGGGACCCAGTACTTC.

This sequence joins TRBV27 and TRBJ1-2, with D hard to call. The CDR3 spans 16 residues. V was pared by 0 bases and J by 0 bases, with 11 bases between. CDR1 and CDR2 (germline): MNHEY, SMNVEV (reference sequence). In nucleotides, the CDR3 is TGTGCCAGCAGTTTATCTCCCGTACGAGCTAACTATGGCTACACCTTC. Translated: CASSLSPVRANYGYTF.

For this clone: The junction departs from germline at one end; a sequencing error may be responsible. V is TRBV10-1 and J is TRBJ1-2; D call uncertain. CDR1 and CDR2 from the germline V gene are WNHNN and SYGVQD (reference sequence). CDR3 length equals 13 residues. CDR3 nucleotide sequence: TGCGCCAGCAGTCCCTTGGACGGCTATGGCCACACCTTC. Translation gives CASSPLDGYGHTF.

J is TRBJ2-1 and V is TRBV19; 12 bases match TRBD2. The CDR3 length is 16 residues. V lost 4 bases, J lost 4 bases, and 5 bases stayed unmatched. Per the germline V gene, CDR1 is LNHDA and CDR2 is SQIVND (reference sequence). CDR3 in amino acids: CASSRTSGITYNEQFF. CDR3 nucleotide sequence: TGTGCCAGTAGTAGGACTAGCGGGATAACTTACAATGAGCAGTTCTTC. Together with reference TRBV19 and TRBJ2-1, the CDR3 gives the full variable domain: DGGITQSPKYLFRKEGQNVTLSCEQNLNHDAMYWYRQDPGQGLRLIYYSQIVNDFQKGDIAEGYSVSREKKESFPLTVTSAQKNPTAFYLCASSRTSGITYNEQFFGPGTRLTVL.

This clone came up once. The chain recombines TRBV11-2 with TRBJ2-5; 8 positions agree with TRBD1. The DNA matches TRBJ2-7 better at its end, which makes the J call doubtful. The CDR3 contains 15 residues. Germline V gene lookup returns CDR1 SGHAT and CDR2 FQNNGV. In DNA, the CDR3 is TGTGCCAGCAGCTCGCATGACAGGGGCCTCTACGAGCAGTACTTC. Amino acids: CASSSHDRGLYEQYF.

The chain uses TRBV6-5 and TRBJ1-2, with 7 bases matching TRBD1. Unmatched junction bases numbered 8, after V lost 6 bases and J lost 4 bases. CDR1 and CDR2 from the germline V gene are MNHEY and SVGAGI. CDR3 length equals 14 residues. The CDR3: CASSSTGLAYGYTF. The CDR3 DNA reads as TGTGCCAGCAGCTCGACAGGGCTTGCCTATGGCTACACCTTC.

V and J are TRBV11-3 and TRBJ2-5; D possibly corresponds to TRBD2 (6 bases). Trimming pared 0 bases from V and 2 bases from J, leaving 22 bases between. CDR3 length equals 19 residues. The germline V gene encodes CDR1 SGHNT and CDR2 YENEEA. CDR3 bases: TGTGCCAGCAGCTTAGACAGCCTATACTCCGGCGGGATACAAGAGACCCAGTACTTC. This codes for CASSLDSLYSGGIQETQYF.